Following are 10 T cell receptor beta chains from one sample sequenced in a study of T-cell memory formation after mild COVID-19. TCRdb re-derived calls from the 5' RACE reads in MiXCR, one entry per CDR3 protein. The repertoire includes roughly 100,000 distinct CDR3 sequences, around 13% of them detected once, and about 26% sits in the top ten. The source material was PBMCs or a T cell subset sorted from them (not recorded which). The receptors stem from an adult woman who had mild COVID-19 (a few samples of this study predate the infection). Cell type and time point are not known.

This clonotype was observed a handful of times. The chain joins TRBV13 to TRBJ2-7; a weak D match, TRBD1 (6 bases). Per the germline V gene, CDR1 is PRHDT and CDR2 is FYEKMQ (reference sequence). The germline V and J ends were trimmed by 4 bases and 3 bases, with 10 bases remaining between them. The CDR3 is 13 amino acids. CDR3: CASSSRGDYEQYF. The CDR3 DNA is TGTGCCAGCAGCTCCAGGGGAGACTACGAGCAGTACTTC.

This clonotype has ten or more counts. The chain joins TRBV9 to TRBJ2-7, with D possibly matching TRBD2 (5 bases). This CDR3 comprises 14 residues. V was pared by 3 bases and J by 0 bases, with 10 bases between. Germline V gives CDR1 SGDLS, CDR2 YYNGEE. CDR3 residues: CASSGGNSSYEQYF. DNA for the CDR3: TGTGCCAGCAGCGGAGGGAACAGCTCCTACGAGCAGTACTTC. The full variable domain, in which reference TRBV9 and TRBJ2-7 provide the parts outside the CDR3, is DSGVTQTPKHLITATGQRVTLRCSPRSGDLSVYWYQQSLDQGLQFLIQYYNGEERAKGNILERFSAQQFPDLHSELNLSSLELGDSALYFCASSGGNSSYEQYFGPGTRLTVT.

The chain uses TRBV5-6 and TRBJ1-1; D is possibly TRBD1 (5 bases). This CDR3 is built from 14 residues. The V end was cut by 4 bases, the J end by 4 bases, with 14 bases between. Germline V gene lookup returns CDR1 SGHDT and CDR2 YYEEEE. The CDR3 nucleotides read TGTGCCAGCAGCCTAGCACAGGCCAGCACTGAAGCTTTCTTT. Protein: CASSLAQASTEAFF.

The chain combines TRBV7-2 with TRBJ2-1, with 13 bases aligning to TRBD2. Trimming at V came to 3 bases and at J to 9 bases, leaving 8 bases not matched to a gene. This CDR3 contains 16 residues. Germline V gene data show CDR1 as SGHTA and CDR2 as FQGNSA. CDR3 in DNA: TGTGCCAGCAGCTTGTCACTAGCGGGAGGGTGGAGTGAGCAGTTCTTC. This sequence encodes CASSLSLAGGWSEQFF.

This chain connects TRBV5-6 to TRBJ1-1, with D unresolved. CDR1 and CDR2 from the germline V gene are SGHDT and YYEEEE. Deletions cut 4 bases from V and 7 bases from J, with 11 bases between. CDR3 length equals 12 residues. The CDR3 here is CASSDGSYEAFF. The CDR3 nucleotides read TGTGCCAGCAGCGACGGGTCGTATGAAGCTTTCTTT.

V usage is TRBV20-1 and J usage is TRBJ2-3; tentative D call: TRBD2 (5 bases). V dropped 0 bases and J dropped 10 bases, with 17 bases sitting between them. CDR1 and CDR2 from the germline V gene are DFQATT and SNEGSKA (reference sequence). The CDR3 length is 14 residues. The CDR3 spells CSARDYADWNPQYF. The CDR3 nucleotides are TGCAGTGCTAGAGATTATGCGGACTGGAATCCGCAGTATTTT.

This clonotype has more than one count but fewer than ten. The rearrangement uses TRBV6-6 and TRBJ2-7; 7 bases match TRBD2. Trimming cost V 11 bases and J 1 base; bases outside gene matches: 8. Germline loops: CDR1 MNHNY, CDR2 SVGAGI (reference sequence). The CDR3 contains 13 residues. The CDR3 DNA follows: TGTGCCCACTCGAGCGGGGCTTCCTACGAGCAGTACTTC. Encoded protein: CAHSSGASYEQYF.

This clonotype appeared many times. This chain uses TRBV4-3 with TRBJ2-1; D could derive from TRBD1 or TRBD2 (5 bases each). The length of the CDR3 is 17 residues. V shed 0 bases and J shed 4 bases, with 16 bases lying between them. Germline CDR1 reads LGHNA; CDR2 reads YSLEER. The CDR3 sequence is CASSQDRGSVRYNEQFF. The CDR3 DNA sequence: TGCGCCAGCAGCCAAGATCGGGGCTCCGTAAGGTACAATGAGCAGTTCTTC.

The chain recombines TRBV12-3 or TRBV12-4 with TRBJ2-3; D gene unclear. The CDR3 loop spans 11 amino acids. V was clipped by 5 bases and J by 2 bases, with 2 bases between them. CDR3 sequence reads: CASSATDTQYF. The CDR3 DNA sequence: TGTGCCAGCAGTGCCACAGATACGCAGTATTTT.

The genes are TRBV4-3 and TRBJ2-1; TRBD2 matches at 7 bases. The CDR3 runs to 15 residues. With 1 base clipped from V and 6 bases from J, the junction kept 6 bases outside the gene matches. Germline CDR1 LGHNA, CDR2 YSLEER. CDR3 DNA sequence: TGCGCCAGCAGCCAAGCTAGCGGAGGTTCCAATGAGCAGTTCTTC. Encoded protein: CASSQASGGSNEQFF.